This TCR beta chain was identified in a study of T cell responses to AZD1222 COVID-19 vaccine. TCRdb's copy holds only in-frame clones and misses some; the assay was immunoSEQ multiplex PCR. The sample contains around 190,000 clones, over 80% of which appear only once. Sample: peripheral blood, taken on day 0 of AZD1222 vaccination. The clonotype comes from an adult in good health.

For the CDR3, the DNA is TGTGCCAGCAGCCAATGGACTGGGGCCAACGTCCTGACTTTC. It specifies CASSQWTGANVLTF. The V gene is TRBV3-1 (or the pseudogene TRBV3-2), the J gene TRBJ2-6; D is undetermined. CDR1 and CDR2 from the germline V gene are LGHDT and YNNKEL (reference sequence). The CDR3 spans 14 residues. The germline V and J ends were trimmed by 2 bases and 2 bases, with 4 bases remaining between them.